The rows below give T cell receptor beta chains drawn from one sample of a study of blood T cell repertoires in COVID-19. The data were produced by immunoSEQ multiplex PCR, yet TCRdb's version contains in-frame clones alone and is incomplete. The sample contains just under 300,000 clones, 70% to 90% of which appear only once. Sequenced material: peripheral blood. The origin of the receptors is a man in his 70s with acute or convalescent COVID-19. Each CDR3 is given with its conserved first and last residue. A D gene is named only where the DNA matches it firmly. Clone size, where shown, is once, few, many, or a class for clones that have expanded.

>TRBV7-2|.|TRBD1|TRBJ2-4
TGTGCCAGCAGCAAGGGGACAGGGGTAACCAAAAACATTCAGTACTTC
CASSKGTGVTKNIQYF
>TRBV24-1|.|TRBD2|TRBJ2-3
TGTGCCACCAGTGATTTGTCGGGGGGGTCCACAGATACGCAGTATTTT
CATSDLSGGSTDTQYF
>TRBV4-1|.|TRBD1|TRBJ2-1
TGCGCCAGCAGCCAGTCGACAGGGGTCTCCTACAATGAGCAGTTCTTC
CASSQSTGVSYNEQFF
>TRBV28|.|.|TRBJ2-1
TGTGCCAGCAGTTCTCGGACACGCTCCTACAATGAGCAGTTCTTC
CASSSRTRSYNEQFF
>TRBV28|.|.|TRBJ2-3
TGTGCCACGCGGGTTCCCGGGGCAGATACGCAGTATTTT
CATRVPGADTQYF
>TRBV19|few|TRBD1|TRBJ2-7
TGTGCCAGCCTCGGACAGGGGCAGAACGAGCAGTACTTC
CASLGQGQNEQYF
>TRBV19|.|.|TRBJ2-1
TGTGCCAGTAGTATCCCCCTAGTCCCCTACAATGAGCAGTTCTTC
CASSIPLVPYNEQFF
>TRBV20-1|.|TRBD2|TRBJ2-7
TGCAGTGCTAGTGATAGCGGGAGGGCTAACGAGCAGTACTTC
CSASDSGRANEQYF
>TRBV30|.|TRBD1|TRBJ1-1
TGTGCCTCGAACAGGGGGTTGCATGACACTGAAGCTTTCTTT
CASNRGLHDTEAFF
>TRBV7-3|.|.|TRBJ1-3
TGTGCCAGCAGCTTAGACAGAAACTCTGGAAACACCATATATTTT
CASSLDRNSGNTIYF
>TRBV7-2|few|.|TRBJ2-1
TGTGCCAGCAGCTTAGGTGGGAGTAACAATGAGCAGTTCTTC
CASSLGGSNNEQFF
>TRBV2|.|.|TRBJ2-2
TGTGCCAGCAGTGAGGGCGGGGCCGGGGAGCTGTTTTTT
CASSEGGAGELFF
>TRBV5-1|.|TRBD1|TRBJ1-2
TGCGCCAGCAGTTCGGGACAGGGGTATGGTTTCGTTGGCTACACCTTC
CASSSGQGYGFVGYTF
>TRBV29-1|.|TRBD1|TRBJ2-3
TGCAGCGTATACGGGACAGGGACGCAGTATTTT
CSVYGTGTQYF
>TRBV7-2|.|TRBD2|TRBJ2-5
TGTGCCAGCAGCTCAACGACATTTATGCGGGGGGCAGAGACCCAGTACTTC
CASSSTTFMRGAETQYF